This T cell receptor (beta chain) was recovered during a study of somatic mutations in cytotoxic T cells in rheumatoid arthritis. TCRdb's table, derived via immunoSEQ multiplex PCR, lists solely in-frame clones and lacks some. Found here are about 18,000 clones, approximately 80% of them singletons; the top ten hold roughly a tenth. The CDR3 has 14 residues. Trimming left V 1 base short and J 4 bases short, with 8 bases between. Per germline, CDR1 SGHAT and CDR2 FQNNGV. The rearrangement joins TRBV11-2 to TRBJ1-5, with D unclear. This sequence originates from a woman aged 45 to 65 in good health. The sequencing sample was made of CD8+ T cells sorted from blood. The CDR3, as DNA: TGTGCCAGCAGCTTAGTGTCCGGGAATCAGCCCCAGCATTTT. Its translation is CASSLVSGNQPQHF.